The 5 T cell receptor beta chains given below trace back to one sample, sequenced in a study of monozygotic twins with inflammatory bowel disease. TCRdb re-called the 5' RACE reads; every CDR3 protein appears as one record, without DNA. This table lists fewer than 550,000 distinct CDR3 sequences. The sample taken for sequencing was blood. The receptor source for this set is a human donor with ulcerative colitis or Crohn's disease, or a healthy co-twin of an affected twin (not recorded which).

This chain joins TRBV5-1 and TRBJ1-1; TCRdb's D call of TRBD1 is untestable without DNA. The V gene's germline CDR1 is SGHRS and CDR2 YFSETQ. The CDR3 covers 14 residues. CDR3: CASSLVQGSTEAFF.

This chain joins TRBV4-1 and TRBJ2-7; TCRdb reports TRBD2, a call that lacks DNA to check it against. Looked up from germline, CDR1 is MGHRA and CDR2 is YSYEKL. CDR3 length: 17 residues. CDR3 in amino acids: CASSQGLAGVFSYEQYF.

This chain links TRBV6-1 with TRBJ2-7; TCRdb's D call of TRBD1 is untestable without DNA. CDR1 is MNHNS, CDR2 SASEGT, per germline. The CDR3 covers 14 residues. CDR3 in amino acids: CASSRDRSVYEQYF.

This chain links TRBV7-2 with TRBJ1-2. Germline CDR1 reads SGHTA; CDR2 reads FQGNSA. This CDR3 has 15 amino acids. This CDR3 reads CASSLLWSGNYGYTF.

The chain has TRBV5-4 and TRBJ2-5. This CDR3 has 13 amino acids. Germline CDR1 is SGHNT and CDR2 is YYREEE (reference sequence). The CDR3 loop reads CASSLASVETQYF.